This entry features one T cell receptor (beta chain) sequence. The record originates from a study of blood T cells in healthy people across ages. Total RNA was extracted at no less than 6 micrograms per sample. The V end lost 5 bases, the J end lost 8 bases, and 19 bases lay between the germline ends. The V gene's germline CDR1 is SGHVS and CDR2 FNYEAQ. The length of the CDR3 is 15 residues. Sample-barcoded 5' priming and a J-beta primer mix drove a second PCR of roughly 6 to 12 cycles. TCRdb re-called the 5' RACE reads with MiXCR, one entry per CDR3 protein. In the table there are over 1.5 million distinct CDR3 sequences, 49% of which are singletons.

The TCR originated in a woman between 35 and 50 years old in good health. Material: blood. The chain has TRBV7-6 and TRBJ2-1; TRBD1 is a possible D gene (5 bases). The CDR3 sequence: CASSASLDSSHEQFF. In DNA form, the CDR3 reads TGTGCCAGCAGCGCATCCCTTGACAGTAGCCATGAGCAGTTCTTC. The full variable domain, its missing parts supplied by reference TRBV7-6 and TRBJ2-1, is GAGVSQSPRYKVTKRGQDVALRCDPISGHVSLYWYRQALGQGPEFLTYFNYEAQQDKSGLPNDRFSAERPEGSISTLTIQRTEQRDSAMYRCASSASLDSSHEQFFGPGTRLTVL.